The 8 T cell receptor beta chains below all came from one sample that was sequenced in a study of PD-L1 blockade in urothelial cancer. The assay was immunoSEQ multiplex PCR, and TCRdb's table has in-frame clones only and misses some. The table shows tens of thousands of clones, with approximately 90% occurring only once. This material consisted of PBMCs, taken around atezolizumab (anti-PD-L1) treatment. The receptors were gathered from a man aged 60 to 69 with urothelial cancer.

DNA for the CDR3: TGCGCCAGCAGCTTGGCCCGGCCCGGGACAAGCCATGGCTACACCTTC. This encodes CASSLARPGTSHGYTF. J is TRBJ1-2 and V is TRBV5-1, with D maybe TRBD1 (6 bases). From germline, CDR1 is SGHRS and CDR2 YFSETQ. V gave up 0 bases and J gave up 6 bases, with 18 bases separating them. This CDR3 region has 16 residues.

The gene calls are TRBV4-3 and TRBJ1-3; perhaps TRBD1 as D (5 bases). The V end lost 2 bases, the J end lost 8 bases, and 22 bases lay between the germline ends. CDR1 and CDR2 (germline): LGHNA, YSLEER. CDR3 size: 17 residues. CDR3 region: CASSQWYLRAGRDTIYF. CDR3 nucleotide sequence: TGCGCCAGCAGCCAATGGTATTTAAGGGCAGGGCGAGACACCATATATTTT.

The chain uses TRBV6-1 and TRBJ2-3; 7 bases match TRBD1. The CDR3 extends over 14 amino acids. Germline values: CDR1 MNHNS, CDR2 SASEGT. Trimming took 10 bases from V and 3 from J; bases not matched to a gene: 10. This CDR3 is CANKMTGLTDTQYF. CDR3 in DNA: TGTGCCAACAAAATGACAGGGTTGACAGATACGCAGTATTTT.

The CDR3 is CASSLISGNSNQPQHF. CDR3 bases: TGTGCCAGCAGCTTAATTTCAGGAAATAGCAATCAGCCCCAGCATTTT. The V and J genes are TRBV7-2 and TRBJ1-5; D gene ambiguous. The CDR3 is 16 residues long. From germline, CDR1 is SGHTA and CDR2 FQGNSA. V lost 2 bases and J 0 bases, leaving 11 bases between the germline ends.

The CDR3 is CATSRQDYGYTF. In DNA, the CDR3 is TGTGCCACCTCCCGACAGGACTATGGCTACACCTTC. The rearrangement uses TRBV10-3 and TRBJ1-2; D may be TRBD1 (6 bases). The V end lost 10 bases, the J end lost 3 bases, and 12 bases lay between the germline ends. Germline V gene lookup returns CDR1 ENHRY and CDR2 SYGVKD. CDR3 length equals 12 residues.

V usage is TRBV2 and J usage is TRBJ1-2; D is ambiguous. Germline lookup yields CDR1 SNHLY and CDR2 FYNNEI. The germline V and J ends were trimmed by 0 bases and 5 bases, with 13 bases remaining between them. The CDR3 spans 15 residues. CDR3 nucleotide sequence: TGTGCCAGCAGTGAAGCGCGCGGAACATTTTATGGCTACACCTTC. Protein sequence: CASSEARGTFYGYTF. The variable domain in full, completed from reference TRBV2 and TRBJ1-2, reads EPEVTQTPSHQVTQMGQEVILRCVPISNHLYFYWYRQILGQKVEFLVSFYNNEISEKSEIFDDQFSVERPDGSNFTLKIRSTKLEDSAMYFCASSEARGTFYGYTFGSGTRLTVV.

This sequence joins TRBV6-1 and TRBJ2-1; D call uncertain. The CDR3 is 14 amino acids. V was shortened by 6 bases and J by 7 bases, with 16 bases between the two germline ends. Germline lookup yields CDR1 MNHNS and CDR2 SASEGT. The CDR3 sequence: CASRPYLLGNEQFF. CDR3 sequence (DNA): TGTGCCAGCAGGCCTTACCTTCTAGGAAATGAGCAGTTCTTC.

CDR3 amino acids: CASSLGQSTGELFF. CDR3 bases: TGTGCCAGCAGCTTAGGACAGAGCACCGGGGAGCTGTTTTTT. The rearrangement uses TRBV7-2 and TRBJ2-2; perhaps TRBD1 as D (5 bases). V lost 1 base to trimming and J lost 4 bases, with 7 bases between them. The CDR3 is 14 amino acids. CDR1 SGHTA and CDR2 FQGNSA come from the germline V gene.